These 6 T cell receptor beta chains share one sample of origin, sequenced in a study of shared clonotypes between healthy human individuals. Profiling relied on immunoSEQ multiplex PCR, and the TCRdb table lists in-frame clones only, not all of them. Here the sample spans about 2 million clones, approximately 94% being singletons. The naive CD8 population came from CD45RO-negative cells selected for CCR7, without terminally differentiated effector memory CD45RA+ cells. The sample taken for sequencing was naive CD8+ T cells sorted from blood. These receptors were taken from a man aged 18-30 years in good health.

Written as DNA, the CDR3 is TGTGCCAGCAGCCCCGCGTTGAGGGCAGATACGCAGTATTTT. Residues: CASSPALRADTQYF. The rearrangement uses TRBV7-9 and TRBJ2-3; D perhaps matches TRBD2 (5 bases). Germline CDR1 and CDR2: SEHNR and FQNEAQ (reference sequence). The CDR3 runs to 14 residues. Trimming stripped 5 bases from V and 4 bases from J, with 13 bases between.

The V gene is TRBV7-9, the J gene TRBJ2-5; a weak D match, TRBD1 (6 bases). The CDR3 totals 14 residues. Germline values: CDR1 SEHNR, CDR2 FQNEAQ (reference sequence). V was pared by 5 bases and J by 4 bases, with 14 bases between. The CDR3 here is CASSETGPGETQYF. CDR3 bases: TGTGCCAGCAGCGAGACAGGTCCTGGAGAGACCCAGTACTTC.

The table lists this clone with a count of one. V is TRBV6-5 and J is TRBJ2-5; TRBD2 might be the D (6 bases). The CDR3 sequence is 14 residues long. V shed 5 bases and J shed 2 bases, with 12 bases lying between them. CDR1 and CDR2 from the germline V gene are MNHEY and SVGAGI. CDR3 DNA: TGTGCCAGCAGTCCTCCGGGAGTACAAGAGACCCAGTACTTC. Protein product: CASSPPGVQETQYF.

This clone was recorded a few times. The rearrangement uses TRBV9 and TRBJ1-3; D uncertain. The V gene's germline CDR1 is SGDLS and CDR2 YYNGEE. The V and J ends lost 4 bases and 0 bases respectively, with 8 bases between them. The CDR3 contains 14 residues. DNA for the CDR3: TGTGCCAGCAGCCTTGGGGTCTCTGGAAACACCATATATTTT. It encodes CASSLGVSGNTIYF.

This clone turned up a few times. The chain carries TRBV30 and TRBJ1-1, with TRBD1 as a possible D gene (5 bases). The germline V gene has CDR1 GTSNPN and CDR2 SVGIG (reference sequence). Trimming pared 1 base from V and 8 bases from J, leaving 8 bases between. The CDR3 runs to 11 residues. CDR3 in DNA: TGTGCCTGGAGTGGGGGGAGAGAAGCTTTCTTT. Translation: CAWSGGREAFF.

J is TRBJ2-2 and V is TRBV11-2, with D possibly called TRBD1 or TRBD2 (5 bases each). In germline, CDR1 is SGHAT, CDR2 FQNNGV. V shed 1 base and J shed 3 bases, with 9 bases lying between them. CDR3 length: 15 residues. As DNA, the CDR3 is TGTGCCAGCAGCTTAGGGGACCTAGACACCGGGGAGCTGTTTTTT. This gives the protein CASSLGDLDTGELFF.